The 2 T cell receptor beta chains in this list originate from one sample, sequenced in a study of blood T cell dynamics during melanoma immunotherapy (TCRdb year 2020). In the paper's terms, the time point label means: pre-treatment baseline. Library creation used the immunoSEQ multiplex PCR assay. Here the immuneACCESS table is served through TCRdb, limited to in-frame sequences with V and J called. Missing clones are a known gap in these copies; in checked studies unresolved V genes cover under half, and the rest lacks a known reason. The sample records some 16,000 clones, about 84% of which are singletons. The ten biggest clones cover approximately 4.2% of the sample. Sequenced here: blood, sampled from a patient treated with checkpoint blockade. Receptor source: a human donor with melanoma.

In its sample, this clone was seen once. Written as DNA, the CDR3 is TGTGCCAGCAGTGGGCACAGGGGACCTCCCTACGAGCAGTACTTC. Translating it yields CASSGHRGPPYEQYF. V usage is TRBV28 and J usage is TRBJ2-7, with 7 nucleotides matching TRBD1. CDR1 is MDHEN and CDR2 is SYDVKM in the germline V gene. The length of the CDR3 is 15 residues. Trimming cost V 5 bases and J 2 bases; bases outside gene matches: 9.

The chain has TRBV5-6 and TRBJ2-1; TRBD2 might be the D (6 bases). V was trimmed by 1 base and J by 12 bases, leaving 11 bases between them. The length of the CDR3 is 12 residues. CDR1 SGHDT and CDR2 YYEEEE come from the germline V gene. CDR3 in DNA: TGTGCCAGCAGCTTGCCTGGAGGGGTGCAGTTCTTC. This codes for CASSLPGGVQFF.